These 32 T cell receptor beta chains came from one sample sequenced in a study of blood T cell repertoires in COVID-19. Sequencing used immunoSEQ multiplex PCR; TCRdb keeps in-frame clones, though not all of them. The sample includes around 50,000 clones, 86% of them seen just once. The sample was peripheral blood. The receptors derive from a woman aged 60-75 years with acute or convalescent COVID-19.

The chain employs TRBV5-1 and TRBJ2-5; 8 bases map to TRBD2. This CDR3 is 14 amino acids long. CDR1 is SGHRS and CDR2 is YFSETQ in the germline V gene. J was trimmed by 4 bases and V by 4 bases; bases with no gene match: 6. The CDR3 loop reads CASSPGLGGETQYF. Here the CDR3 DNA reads TGCGCCAGCAGCCCGGGACTAGGGGGAGAGACCCAGTACTTC.

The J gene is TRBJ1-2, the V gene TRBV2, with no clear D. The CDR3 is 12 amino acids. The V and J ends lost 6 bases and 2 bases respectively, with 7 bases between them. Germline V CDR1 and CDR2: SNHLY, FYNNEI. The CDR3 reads CASSGENYGYTF. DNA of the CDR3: TGTGCCAGCAGCGGGGAAAACTATGGCTACACCTTC.

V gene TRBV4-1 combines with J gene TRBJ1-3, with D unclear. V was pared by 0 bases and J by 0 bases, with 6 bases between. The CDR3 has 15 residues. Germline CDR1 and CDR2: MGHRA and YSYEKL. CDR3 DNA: TGCGCCAGCAGCCAAGATTCCAACTCTGGAAACACCATATATTTT. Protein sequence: CASSQDSNSGNTIYF.

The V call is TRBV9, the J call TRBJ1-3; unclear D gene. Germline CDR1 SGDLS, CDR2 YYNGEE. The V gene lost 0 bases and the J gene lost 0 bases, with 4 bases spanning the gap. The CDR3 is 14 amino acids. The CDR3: CASSVASSGNTIYF. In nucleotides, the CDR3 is TGTGCCAGCAGCGTAGCGAGCTCTGGAAACACCATATATTTT.

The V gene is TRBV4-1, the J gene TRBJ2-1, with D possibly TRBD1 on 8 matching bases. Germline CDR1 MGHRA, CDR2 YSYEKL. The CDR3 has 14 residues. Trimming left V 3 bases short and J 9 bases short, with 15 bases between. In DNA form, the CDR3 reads TGCGCCAGCAGCCAGTACAGGGGGGGAAGTGAGCAGTTCTTC. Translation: CASSQYRGGSEQFF.

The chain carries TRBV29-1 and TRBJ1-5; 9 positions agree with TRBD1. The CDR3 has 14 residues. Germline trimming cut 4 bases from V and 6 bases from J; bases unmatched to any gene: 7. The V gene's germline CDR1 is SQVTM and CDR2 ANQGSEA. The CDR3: CSVVYGTGSQPQHF. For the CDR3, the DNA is TGCAGCGTTGTGTATGGGACAGGGAGTCAGCCCCAGCATTTT.

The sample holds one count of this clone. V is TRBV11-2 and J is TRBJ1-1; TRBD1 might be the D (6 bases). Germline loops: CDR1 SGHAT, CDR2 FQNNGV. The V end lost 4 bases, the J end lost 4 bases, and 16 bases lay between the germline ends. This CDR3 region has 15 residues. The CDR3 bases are TGTGCCAGCAGCTCGACCCAGGGGCGAGGCACTGAAGCTTTCTTT. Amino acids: CASSSTQGRGTEAFF.

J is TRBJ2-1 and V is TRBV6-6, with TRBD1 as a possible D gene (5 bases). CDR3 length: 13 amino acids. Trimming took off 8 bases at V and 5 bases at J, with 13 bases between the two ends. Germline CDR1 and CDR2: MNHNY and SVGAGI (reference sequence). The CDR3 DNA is TGTGCCAGCTCAGGGCCCGACCACAATGAGCAGTTCTTC. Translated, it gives CASSGPDHNEQFF.

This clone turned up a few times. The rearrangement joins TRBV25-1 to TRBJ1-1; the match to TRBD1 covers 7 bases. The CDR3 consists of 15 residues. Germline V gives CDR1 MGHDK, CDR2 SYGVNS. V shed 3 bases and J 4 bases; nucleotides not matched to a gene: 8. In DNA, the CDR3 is TGTGCCAGCAGTGACAGAGGGGGCACGGTCACTGAAGCTTTCTTT. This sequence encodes CASSDRGGTVTEAFF.

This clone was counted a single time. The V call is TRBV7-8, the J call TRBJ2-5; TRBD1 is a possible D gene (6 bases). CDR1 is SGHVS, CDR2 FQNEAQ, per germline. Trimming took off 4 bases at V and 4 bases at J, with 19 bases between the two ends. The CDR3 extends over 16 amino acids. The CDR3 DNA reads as TGTGCCAGCAGCTCTGGTTCCGGGACAATCCCAGAGACCCAGTACTTC. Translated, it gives CASSSGSGTIPETQYF.

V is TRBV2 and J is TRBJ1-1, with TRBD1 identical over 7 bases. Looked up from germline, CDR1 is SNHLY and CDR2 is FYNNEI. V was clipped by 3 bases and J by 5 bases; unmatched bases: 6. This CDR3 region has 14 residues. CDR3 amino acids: CASSEYRGQTEAFF. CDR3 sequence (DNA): TGTGCCAGCAGTGAGTATCGGGGACAGACTGAAGCTTTCTTT.

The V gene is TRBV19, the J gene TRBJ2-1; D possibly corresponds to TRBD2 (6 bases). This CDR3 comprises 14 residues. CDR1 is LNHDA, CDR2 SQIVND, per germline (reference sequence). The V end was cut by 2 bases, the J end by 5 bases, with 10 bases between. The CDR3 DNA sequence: TGTGCCAGTAGTATATCGGGGGATCACAATGAGCAGTTCTTC. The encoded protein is CASSISGDHNEQFF.

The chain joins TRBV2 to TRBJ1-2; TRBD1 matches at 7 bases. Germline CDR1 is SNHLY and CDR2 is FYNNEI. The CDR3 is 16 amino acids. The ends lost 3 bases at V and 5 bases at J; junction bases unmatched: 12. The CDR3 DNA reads TGTGCCAGCAGTGACGGAGGGGGCGTCCGGGGATATGGCTACACCTTC. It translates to CASSDGGGVRGYGYTF.

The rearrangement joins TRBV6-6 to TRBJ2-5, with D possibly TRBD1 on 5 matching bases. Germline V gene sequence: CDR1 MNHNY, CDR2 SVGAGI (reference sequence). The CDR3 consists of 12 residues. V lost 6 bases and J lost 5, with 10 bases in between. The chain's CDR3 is CASRGRMETQYF. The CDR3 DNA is TGTGCCAGCAGGGGGCGCATGGAGACCCAGTACTTC.

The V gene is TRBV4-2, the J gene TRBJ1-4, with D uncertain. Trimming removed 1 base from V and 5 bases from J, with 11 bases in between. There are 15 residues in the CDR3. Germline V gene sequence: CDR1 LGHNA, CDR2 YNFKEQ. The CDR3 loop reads CASSQAGGRNEKLFF. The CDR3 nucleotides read TGTGCCAGCAGCCAAGCCGGAGGGCGGAATGAAAAACTGTTTTTT.

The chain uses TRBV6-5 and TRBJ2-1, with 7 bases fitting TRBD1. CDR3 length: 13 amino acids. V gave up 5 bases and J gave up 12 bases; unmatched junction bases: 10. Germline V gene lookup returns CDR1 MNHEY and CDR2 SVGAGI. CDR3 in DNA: TGTGCCAGCAGTCCACGACAGGGCGGGTGGCAGTTCTTC. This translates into CASSPRQGGWQFF.

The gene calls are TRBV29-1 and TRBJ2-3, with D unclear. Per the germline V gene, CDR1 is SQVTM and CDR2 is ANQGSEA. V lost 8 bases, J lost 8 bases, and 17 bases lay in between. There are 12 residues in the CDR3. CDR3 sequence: CSPRWPGGTQYF. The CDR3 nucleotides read TGCAGCCCCCGGTGGCCCGGCGGTACGCAGTATTTT.

As DNA, the CDR3 is TGTGCCATCGGGGAGCGGGAGGGCCCTGATACGCAGTATTTT. This sequence encodes CAIGEREGPDTQYF. V and J are TRBV10-3 and TRBJ2-3; 10 positions match TRBD2. V was clipped by 8 bases and J by 6 bases; unmatched bases: 8. The CDR3 has 14 residues. Germline CDR1 and CDR2: ENHRY and SYGVKD.

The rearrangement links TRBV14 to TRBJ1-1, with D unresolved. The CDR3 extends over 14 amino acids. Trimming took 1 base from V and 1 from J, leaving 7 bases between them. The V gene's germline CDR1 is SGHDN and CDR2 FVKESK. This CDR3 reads CASSQGSGNTEAFF. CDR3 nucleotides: TGTGCCAGCAGCCAAGGGAGTGGGAACACTGAAGCTTTCTTT.

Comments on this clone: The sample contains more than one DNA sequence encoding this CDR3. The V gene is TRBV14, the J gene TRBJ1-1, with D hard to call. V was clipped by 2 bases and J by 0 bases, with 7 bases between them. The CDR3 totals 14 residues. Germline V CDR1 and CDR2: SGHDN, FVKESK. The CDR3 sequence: CASSQPGMNTEAFF. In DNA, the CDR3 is TGTGCCAGCAGCCAACCGGGGATGAACACTGAAGCTTTCTTT.

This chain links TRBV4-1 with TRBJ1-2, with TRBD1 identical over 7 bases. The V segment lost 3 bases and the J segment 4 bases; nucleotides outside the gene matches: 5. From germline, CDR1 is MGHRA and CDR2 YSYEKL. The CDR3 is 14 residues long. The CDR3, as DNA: TGCGCCAGCAGCCAGTCACAGGGGAGCTATGGCTACACCTTC. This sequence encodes CASSQSQGSYGYTF.

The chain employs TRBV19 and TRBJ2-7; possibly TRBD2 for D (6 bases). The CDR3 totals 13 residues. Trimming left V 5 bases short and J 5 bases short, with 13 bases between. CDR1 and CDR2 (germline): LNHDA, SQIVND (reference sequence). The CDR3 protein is CASSLGTEDEQYF. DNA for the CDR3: TGTGCCAGTAGTTTGGGGACTGAGGACGAGCAGTACTTC.

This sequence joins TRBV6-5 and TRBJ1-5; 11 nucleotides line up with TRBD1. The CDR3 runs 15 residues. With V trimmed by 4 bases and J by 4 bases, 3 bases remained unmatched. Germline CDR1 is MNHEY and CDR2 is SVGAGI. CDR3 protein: CASSFGTGGNQPQHF. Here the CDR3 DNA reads TGTGCCAGCAGTTTCGGGACAGGGGGTAATCAGCCCCAGCATTTT.

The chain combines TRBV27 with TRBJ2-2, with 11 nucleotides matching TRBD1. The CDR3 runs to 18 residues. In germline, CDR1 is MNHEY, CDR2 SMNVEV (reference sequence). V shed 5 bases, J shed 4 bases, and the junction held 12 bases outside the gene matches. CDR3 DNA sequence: TGTGCCAGCAGTCCCAGGCCGGGACAGGGGGTCATCACCGGGGAGCTGTTTTTT. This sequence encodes CASSPRPGQGVITGELFF.

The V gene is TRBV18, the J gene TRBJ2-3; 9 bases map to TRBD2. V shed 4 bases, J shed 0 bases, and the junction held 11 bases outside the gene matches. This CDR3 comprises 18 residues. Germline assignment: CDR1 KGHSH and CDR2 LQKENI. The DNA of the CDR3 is TGTGCCAGCTCACAGCGATCGACTAGCGGAGCTAGCACAGATACGCAGTATTTT. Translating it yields CASSQRSTSGASTDTQYF.

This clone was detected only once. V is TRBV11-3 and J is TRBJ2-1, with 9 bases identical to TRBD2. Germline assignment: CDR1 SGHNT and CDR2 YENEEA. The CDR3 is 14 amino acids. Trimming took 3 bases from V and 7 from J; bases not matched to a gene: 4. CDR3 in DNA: TGTGCCAGCAGCTTCAGCGGGGGGATAAATGAGCAGTTCTTC. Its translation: CASSFSGGINEQFF. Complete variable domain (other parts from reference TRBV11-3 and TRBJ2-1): EAGVVQSPRYKIIEKKQPVAFWCNPISGHNTLYWYLQNLGQGPELLIRYENEEAVDDSQLPKDRFSAERLKGVDSTLKIQPAELGDSAVYLCASSFSGGINEQFFGPGTRLTVL.

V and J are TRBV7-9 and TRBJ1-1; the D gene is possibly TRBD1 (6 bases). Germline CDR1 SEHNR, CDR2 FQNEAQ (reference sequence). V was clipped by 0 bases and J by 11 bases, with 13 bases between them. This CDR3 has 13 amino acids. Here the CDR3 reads CASSLAPRDIAFF. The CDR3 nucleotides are TGTGCCAGCAGCTTAGCGCCGAGGGACATCGCTTTCTTT.

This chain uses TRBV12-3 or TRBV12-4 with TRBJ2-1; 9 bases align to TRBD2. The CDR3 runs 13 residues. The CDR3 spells CALRLAGLDEQFF. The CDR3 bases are TGTGCACTCCGGCTAGCGGGACTGGATGAGCAGTTCTTC.

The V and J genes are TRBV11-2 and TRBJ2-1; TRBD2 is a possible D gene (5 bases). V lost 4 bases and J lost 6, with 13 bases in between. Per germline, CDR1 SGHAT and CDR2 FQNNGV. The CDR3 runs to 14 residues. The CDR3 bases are TGTGCCAGCAGCTCAGCGGTCTCGGTCAATGAGCAGTTCTTC. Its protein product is CASSSAVSVNEQFF.

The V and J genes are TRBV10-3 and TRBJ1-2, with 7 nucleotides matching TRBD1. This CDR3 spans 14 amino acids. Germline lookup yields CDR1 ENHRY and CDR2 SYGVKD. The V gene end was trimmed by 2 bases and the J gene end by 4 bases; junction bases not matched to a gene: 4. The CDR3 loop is CAISEPTGSYGYTF. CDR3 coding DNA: TGTGCCATCAGTGAGCCGACAGGGAGCTATGGCTACACCTTC.

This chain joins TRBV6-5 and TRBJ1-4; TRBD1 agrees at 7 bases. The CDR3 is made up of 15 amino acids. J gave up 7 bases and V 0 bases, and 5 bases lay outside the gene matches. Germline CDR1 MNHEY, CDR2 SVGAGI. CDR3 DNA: TGTGCCAGCAGTTACTCGGCAGGGGGTGGTGAAAAACTGTTTTTT. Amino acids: CASSYSAGGGEKLFF.

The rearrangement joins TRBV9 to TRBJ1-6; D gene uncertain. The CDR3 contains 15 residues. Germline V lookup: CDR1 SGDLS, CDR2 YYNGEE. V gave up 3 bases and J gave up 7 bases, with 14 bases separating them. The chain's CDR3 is CASSADNRRNSPLHF. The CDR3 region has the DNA TGTGCCAGCAGCGCCGATAATCGCCGGAATTCACCCCTCCACTTT.